A single sample is the source of the 19 T cell receptor beta chains below, sequenced in a study of cytomegalovirus exposure and HLA in healthy donors (TCRdb year 2017). The library was generated by the immunoSEQ multiplex PCR assay. The multiplex PCR relied on a mix of 60 forward primers for TCR Vbeta segments and 13 reverse primers for TCR Jbeta segments. Held by TCRdb, this immuneACCESS table contains in-frame sequences only and omits some clones. Under half of the omission traces to an unresolved V gene where checked; the cause of the rest is unknown. In all, the sample holds 80,000 to 100,000 clones, and approximately 70% of those were seen once. Together, the top ten hold about 3.5% of the sample. The sequenced material came from PBMCs. The receptors derive from a man aged 35-49 years in good health and CMV-seronegative.

The chain employs TRBV6-5 and TRBJ1-2; weak D call: TRBD1 (5 bases). Germline V CDR1 and CDR2: MNHEY, SVGAGI. With 7 bases removed from V and 0 bases from J, the gap between germline ends came to 15 bases. The CDR3 has 15 amino acids. The CDR3 is CASTTPGIANYGYTF. CDR3 DNA: TGTGCCAGCACAACGCCAGGGATAGCTAACTATGGCTACACCTTC.

The chain recombines TRBV29-1 with TRBJ2-2; 7 positions match TRBD1. The CDR3 consists of 13 residues. The V and J ends lost 6 bases and 5 bases, in that order; junction bases with no gene match: 6. CDR1 and CDR2 from the germline V gene are SQVTM and ANQGSEA. The CDR3 DNA reads TGCAGCGTGGGACAGACGGGGACCGGGGAGCTGTTTTTT. Protein sequence: CSVGQTGTGELFF.

The V and J genes are TRBV21-1 and TRBJ1-3; whether TRBD1, the table's D call, matches the DNA was not checked. TRBV21-1 is a known pseudogene. The CDR3 spans 15 residues. Here the CDR3 DNA reads TGTGCCAGCAGCACCGGACAGGGGGACGAAAACACCATATATTTT. Encoded protein: CASSTGQGDENTIYF.

In its sample, this clone was seen once. The chain combines TRBV28 with TRBJ2-6; D possibly corresponds to TRBD1 (6 bases). The CDR3 has 20 amino acids. Germline V gives CDR1 MDHEN, CDR2 SYDVKM. Trimming pared 3 bases from V and 0 bases from J, leaving 21 bases between. DNA of the CDR3: TGTGCCAGCAGTTTTTTTTTCACAGGGAAAACGAACTCTGGGGCCAACGTCCTGACTTTC. Translated: CASSFFFTGKTNSGANVLTF.

The V gene is TRBV6-5, the J gene TRBJ2-5; 7 positions match TRBD2. Trimming at V came to 2 bases and at J to 2 bases, leaving 2 bases not matched to a gene. The CDR3 has 14 residues. CDR1 is MNHEY and CDR2 is SVGAGI in the germline V gene. The CDR3 reads CASSYTSEQETQYF. CDR3 DNA sequence: TGTGCCAGCAGTTACACTAGCGAGCAAGAGACCCAGTACTTC.

The chain links TRBV2 to TRBJ2-5; TRBD1 agrees at 9 bases. Unmatched junction bases numbered 3, after V lost 6 bases and J lost 1 base. CDR1 and CDR2 (germline): SNHLY, FYNNEI. The CDR3 runs to 14 residues. For the CDR3, the DNA is TGTGCCAGCAGCTCGGACAGGGGCCAAGAGACCCAGTACTTC. The encoded protein is CASSSDRGQETQYF.

The J gene is TRBJ1-6, the V gene TRBV7-9, with 9 positions matching TRBD1. Germline CDR1 SEHNR, CDR2 FQNEAQ (reference sequence). This CDR3 is 16 amino acids long. The trim removed 10 bases at V and 9 bases at J, leaving 16 bases unmatched. DNA for the CDR3: TGTGCCACCCTCCCGGGACAGGGAGAAGGCGGTTCACCCCTCCACTTT. Its protein product is CATLPGQGEGGSPLHF.

This clone appeared once. The chain's CDR3 is CASSSVRGTGELFF. The DNA for the CDR3 is TGTGCCAGCAGTTCGGTCAGGGGGACCGGGGAGCTGTTTTTT. V and J are TRBV6-5 and TRBJ2-2; TRBD1 agrees at 7 bases. Germline V gene data show CDR1 as MNHEY and CDR2 as SVGAGI. With V trimmed by 4 bases and J by 5 bases, 4 bases remained unmatched. The CDR3 is 14 residues long.

The rearrangement links TRBV7-9 to TRBJ1-1, with 7 bases that match TRBD1. The CDR3 spans 15 residues. Germline CDR1 SEHNR, CDR2 FQNEAQ (reference sequence). Losses at the gene ends were 4 bases for V and 2 bases for J; bases not matched to a gene: 7. The CDR3 DNA follows: TGTGCCAGCAGCTCCTACAGGGGTCCTAACACTGAAGCTTTCTTT. It codes for CASSSYRGPNTEAFF. Using reference TRBV7-9 and TRBJ1-1 for the parts outside the CDR3, the full variable domain is DTGVSQNPRHKITKRGQNVTFRCDPISEHNRLYWYRQTLGQGPEFLTYFQNEAQLEKSRLLSDRFSAERPKGSFSTLEIQRTEQGDSAMYLCASSSYRGPNTEAFFGQGTRLTVV.

The chain combines TRBV27 with TRBJ1-4; no reliable D call. V was shortened by 2 bases and J by 7 bases, with 20 bases between the two germline ends. The germline CDR1 and CDR2 sequences are MNHEY and SMNVEV (reference sequence). This CDR3 contains 17 residues. This CDR3 is CASSLKDQTFRGEKLFF. The CDR3 DNA follows: TGTGCCAGCAGTTTAAAGGATCAGACCTTCCGGGGTGAAAAACTGTTTTTT.

V usage is TRBV7-8 and J usage is TRBJ2-3; the D is unclear. Per the germline V gene, CDR1 is SGHVS and CDR2 is FQNEAQ. The length of the CDR3 is 13 residues. V was trimmed by 8 bases and J by 0 bases, leaving 9 bases between them. This CDR3 reads CASGHQSTDTQYF. For the CDR3, the DNA is TGTGCCAGCGGGCACCAGAGCACAGATACGCAGTATTTT.

The chain couples TRBV10-3 to TRBJ2-1, with D tentatively TRBD1 (5 bases). Trimming took off 5 bases at V and 7 bases at J, with 15 bases between the two ends. The CDR3 is 14 residues long. Looked up from germline, CDR1 is ENHRY and CDR2 is SYGVKD. CDR3 loop: CAISSDMLKNEQFF. CDR3 DNA: TGTGCCATCAGTTCGGACATGCTTAAGAATGAGCAGTTCTTC.

V usage is TRBV15 and J usage is TRBJ2-7, with D possibly matching TRBD2 (6 bases). This CDR3 is 15 amino acids long. The germline gives CDR1 LNHNV, CDR2 YYDKDF (reference sequence). Trimming took 0 bases from V and 1 from J, leaving 10 bases between them. The CDR3 region is CATSRDRGGSYEQYF. CDR3 bases: TGTGCCACCAGCAGAGATAGGGGAGGTTCCTACGAGCAGTACTTC.

The chain is built from TRBV27 and TRBJ1-5; unclear D gene. Germline V lookup: CDR1 MNHEY, CDR2 SMNVEV (reference sequence). Trimming left V 5 bases short and J 6 bases short, with 11 bases between. The CDR3 runs 13 residues. In nucleotides, the CDR3 is TGTGCCAGCAGTAACGAGGTTTTTCAGCCCCAGCATTTT. Its translation: CASSNEVFQPQHF.

The V call is TRBV7-9, the J call TRBJ1-2; D ambiguous. V was shortened by 10 bases and J by 4 bases, with 13 bases between the two germline ends. The CDR3 loop spans 12 amino acids. From germline, CDR1 is SEHNR and CDR2 FQNEAQ (reference sequence). CDR3 amino acids: CAILENLYGYTF. The CDR3 bases are TGTGCCATCCTTGAGAACCTCTATGGCTACACCTTC.

The chain employs TRBV6-5 and TRBJ2-5; the D gene is possibly TRBD2 (6 bases). Trimming stripped 4 bases from V and 7 bases from J, with 13 bases between. The CDR3 covers 13 residues. Germline V gene lookup returns CDR1 MNHEY and CDR2 SVGAGI. The CDR3, as DNA: TGTGCCAGCAGTTCGGGACTTGCGGGGACCCAGTACTTC. Its translation: CASSSGLAGTQYF.

V is TRBV5-5 and J is TRBJ1-1; no clear D. V lost 7 bases and J lost 4, with 17 bases in between. Germline V gene sequence: CDR1 SGHKS, CDR2 YYEKEE (reference sequence). This CDR3 is 14 amino acids long. The CDR3 DNA reads as TGTGCCAGCGGATTCCTTGCGGGGAGCACTGAAGCTTTCTTT. It translates to CASGFLAGSTEAFF.

V usage is TRBV2 and J usage is TRBJ1-1; D gene uncertain. V gave up 11 bases and J gave up 2 bases, with 12 bases separating them. This CDR3 is built from 12 residues. Germline loops: CDR1 SNHLY, CDR2 FYNNEI. This chain's CDR3 is CAGTRFNTEAFF. For the CDR3, the DNA is TGTGCCGGTACTCGGTTTAACACTGAAGCTTTCTTT.

The CDR3 DNA reads as TGTGCCTGGAGTGTATCAGGGGGCACCTATAATTCACCCCTCCACTTT. This encodes CAWSVSGGTYNSPLHF. This chain uses TRBV30 with TRBJ1-6, with TRBD1 matching 8 bases. The V segment lost 0 bases and the J segment 2 bases; nucleotides outside the gene matches: 3. CDR1 GTSNPN and CDR2 SVGIG come from the germline V gene (reference sequence). The CDR3 has 16 amino acids.